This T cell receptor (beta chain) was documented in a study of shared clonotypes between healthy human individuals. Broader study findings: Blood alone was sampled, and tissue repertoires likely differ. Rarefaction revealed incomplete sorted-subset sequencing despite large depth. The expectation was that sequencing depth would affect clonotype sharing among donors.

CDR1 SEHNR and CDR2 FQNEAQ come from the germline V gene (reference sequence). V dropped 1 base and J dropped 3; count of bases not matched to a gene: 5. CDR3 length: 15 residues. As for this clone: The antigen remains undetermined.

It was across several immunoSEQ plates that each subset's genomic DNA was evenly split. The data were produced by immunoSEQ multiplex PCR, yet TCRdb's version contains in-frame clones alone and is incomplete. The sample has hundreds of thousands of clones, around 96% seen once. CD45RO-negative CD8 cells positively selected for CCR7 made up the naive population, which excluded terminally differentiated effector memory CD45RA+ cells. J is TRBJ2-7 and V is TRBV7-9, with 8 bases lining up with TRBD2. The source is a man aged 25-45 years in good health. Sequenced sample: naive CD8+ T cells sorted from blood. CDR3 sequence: CASSLVASGYYEQYF. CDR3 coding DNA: TGTGCCAGCAGCTTAGTTGCTAGCGGGTACTACGAGCAGTACTTC.